The present entry profiles one TCR beta chain with its context. Clones were sequenced by immunoSEQ multiplex PCR, and TCRdb holds only the in-frame ones, with some missing. The top ten hold 7% to 8.5% of the sample, which has about 220,000 clones, 80% seen once. Germline loops: CDR1 LNHNV, CDR2 YYDKDF (reference sequence). This CDR3 is built from 14 residues. V was trimmed by 4 bases and J by 0 bases, leaving 9 bases between them. This sample stems from a study of blood T cell repertoires in COVID-19. Study information: PBMCs, B-cell-depleted T cells, or T cells were the source of the cDNA or gDNA that made up the material.

The origin of this receptor is a woman aged 70 to 79 with acute or convalescent COVID-19. The sample was peripheral blood. V and J are TRBV15 and TRBJ1-1; TRBD1 is a possible D gene (5 bases). The CDR3 is CATSNPGVNTEAFF. In DNA, the CDR3 is TGTGCCACCAGCAACCCGGGGGTGAACACTGAAGCTTTCTTT.